This T cell receptor (beta chain) was sequenced for a study of shared clonotypes between healthy human individuals. Study results and limitations: The authors sampled blood alone, and tissue repertoires likely differ.

Remarks on this clone: Its target is unknown.

Profiled with immunoSEQ multiplex PCR; TCRdb holds only in-frame clones, not every one. Among 2 million to 3 million clones, just over 90% were seen once, and the ten largest hold around 0.15%. V was shortened by 1 base and J by 4 bases, with 2 bases between the two germline ends. Germline V gene data show CDR1 as PRHDT and CDR2 as FYEKMQ (reference sequence). This CDR3 is 11 amino acids long. V gene TRBV13 combines with J gene TRBJ2-7; D gene uncertain. The sequence was collected from a man aged 18 to 29 in good health. Sequencing was done on a sample of naive CD4+ T cells sorted from blood. Subset reported: CD45RA+ positively selected. The CDR3 sequence: CASSLEYEQYF. CDR3 DNA: TGTGCCAGCAGCTTAGAATACGAGCAGTACTTC.